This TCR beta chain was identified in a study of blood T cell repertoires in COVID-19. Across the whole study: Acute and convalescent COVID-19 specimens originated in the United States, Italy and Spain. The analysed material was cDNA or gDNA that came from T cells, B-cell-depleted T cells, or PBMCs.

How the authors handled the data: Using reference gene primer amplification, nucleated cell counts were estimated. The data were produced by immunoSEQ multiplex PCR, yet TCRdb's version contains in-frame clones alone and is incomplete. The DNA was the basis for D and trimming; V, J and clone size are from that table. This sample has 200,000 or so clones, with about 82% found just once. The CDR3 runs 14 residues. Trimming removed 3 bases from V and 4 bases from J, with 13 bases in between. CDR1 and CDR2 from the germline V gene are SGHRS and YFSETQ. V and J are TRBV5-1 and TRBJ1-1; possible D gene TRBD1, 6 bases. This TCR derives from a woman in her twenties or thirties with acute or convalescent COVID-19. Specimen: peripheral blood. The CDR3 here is CASSSTGGGTEAFF. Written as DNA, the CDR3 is TGCGCCAGCAGCTCGACAGGCGGAGGCACTGAAGCTTTCTTT.